Listed below are T cell receptor beta chains from one sample, sequenced in a study of blood T cell repertoires in COVID-19. Sequenced by immunoSEQ multiplex PCR; TCRdb stores in-frame clones only, minus some. The sample yields fewer than 250,000 clones, 84% seen once. Input material: peripheral blood. These receptors were obtained from a woman of 80 years or more with COVID-19, enrolled during active disease. Both conserved end residues are part of each CDR3. A D gene is named only where the DNA matches it firmly. Not all rows give a size; the values are once, few, many and, for expanded clones, a class.

j_call | v_call | d_call | clone_size | cdr3_aa | cdr3_nt
TRBJ1-5 | TRBV24-1 | TRBD1 | . | CATSERSGTAAYQPQHF | TGTGCCACCAGTGAGCGATCCGGGACAGCGGCCTATCAGCCCCAGCATTTT
TRBJ1-5 | TRBV19 | . | once | CASSPVGQGNQPQHF | TGTGCCAGTAGCCCAGTGGGTCAGGGTAATCAGCCCCAGCATTTT
TRBJ2-5 | TRBV15 | TRBD1 | . | CATSGRDRGLQETQYF | TGTGCCACCAGCGGGAGGGACAGGGGGCTCCAAGAGACCCAGTACTTC
TRBJ1-6 | TRBV30 | . | . | CAWSVGAGSVSPLHF | TGTGCCTGGAGTGTAGGAGCAGGGTCGGTTTCACCCCTCCACTTT
TRBJ1-3 | TRBV5-1 | . | . | CASSPQGSGNTIYF | TGCGCCAGCAGCCCCCAGGGGTCCGGAAACACCATATATTTT
TRBJ2-5 | TRBV10-3 | . | . | CAIRNGEKETQYF | TGTGCCATACGTAACGGGGAAAAAGAGACCCAGTACTTC
TRBJ1-1 | TRBV18 | . | once | CASSPVQGAPTEAFF | TGTGCCAGCTCACCAGTACAGGGTGCCCCCACTGAAGCTTTCTTT
TRBJ2-1 | TRBV3-1/TRBV3-2 | TRBD1 | . | CASSQSRGFRSEQFF | TGTGCCAGCAGCCAAAGCAGGGGGTTTAGGAGTGAGCAGTTCTTC
TRBJ2-1 | TRBV3-1/TRBV3-2 | TRBD2 | . | CASSSRFGSGGNNEQFF | TGTGCCAGCAGCTCTCGGTTTGGTAGCGGGGGCAACAATGAGCAGTTCTTC
TRBJ2-2 | TRBV15 | . | . | CATSRGVRAITGELFF | TGTGCCACCAGCAGAGGAGTGAGGGCTATCACCGGGGAGCTGTTTTTT